What follows is one TCR beta chain and its context. What it recognizes is unknown. Using immunoSEQ multiplex PCR, the repertoire was profiled, and TCRdb retains in-frame clones only, with some absent. The sample has tens of thousands of clones; about three quarters are singletons. This entry comes from a study of cytotoxic CD8 clonotypes in ibrutinib-treated CLL. About the study: Over 9 relapsed/refractory, some 14 treatment-naive; 17 IGHV unmutated. Response samples came after a median roughly 13 months of treatment, range 6 to 36. Findings and caveats of the study: Sampling of sustained-remission and progressing patients occurred at differing times.

TCR beta library input comprised roughly 2.2 micrograms of genomic DNA from cryopreserved PBMCs. The TCR was taken from a human donor with chronic lymphocytic leukemia. The sample here was PBMCs, taken at disease progression, from a patient treated with ibrutinib.

DNA of the CDR3: TGTGCCAGCAGTTACGGGCCTCAGGAGAACTATGGCTACACCTTC. It specifies CASSYGPQENYGYTF. The rearrangement joins TRBV6-5 to TRBJ1-2; D remains ambiguous. Between the trimmed V and J ends, which lost 2 bases and 2 bases, there was a span of 12 bases. This CDR3 spans 15 amino acids. Germline assignment: CDR1 MNHEY and CDR2 SVGAGI.